This T cell receptor (beta chain) is drawn from a study of control samples from healthy donors and cancer patients. The table came from immunoSEQ multiplex PCR; TCRdb's copy has only in-frame clones and leaves some out. The sample lists around 120,000 clones; around 96% were seen once. Per germline, CDR1 MNHEY and CDR2 SVGAGI. The V end lost 2 bases, the J end lost 7 bases, and 9 bases lay between the germline ends. The CDR3 has 13 residues. The sample consisted of blood. The TCR was taken from a man aged 30-40 years in good health. V is TRBV6-5 and J is TRBJ1-5; D ambiguous. This CDR3 is CASSYGVSQPQHF. The DNA of the CDR3 is TGTGCCAGCAGTTACGGGGTTTCGCAGCCCCAGCATTTT.